The entry that follows covers one T cell receptor beta chain sequence. Antigen specificity is unknown. The entry originates in a study of T cells after yellow fever vaccination. General study points: Primary-vaccination clones mostly resurfaced post-booster (nearly 97% CD4, about 87% CD8).

Unmatched junction bases numbered 5, after V lost 5 bases and J lost 5 bases. CDR1 is SGDLS, CDR2 YYNGEE, per germline. CDR3 length: 15 amino acids. One entry per CDR3 protein, called by TCRdb with MiXCR from the 5' RACE reads. Counted here are 170,000 or so distinct CDR3 sequences, approximately 9.7% occurring once; the ten biggest clones make up roughly 33%. The TCR sequence derives from a man in his late teens or twenties who received the YFV17D yellow fever vaccine. Sequenced material: CD8+ T cells sorted from PBMCs, taken 45 days after the yellow fever booster vaccination. The J gene is TRBJ2-2, the V gene TRBV9, with TRBD1 identical over 11 bases. This chain's CDR3 is CASSSRDRGTGELFF. The CDR3 region has the DNA TGTGCCAGCAGTTCAAGGGACAGGGGGACCGGGGAGCTGTTTTTT.